Each of the 30 T cell receptor beta chains below was sequenced from the same sample in a study of T cells in localized non-small cell lung cancer. TCRdb's copy holds only in-frame clones and misses some; the assay was immunoSEQ multiplex PCR. The repertoire holds 34,000 or so clones, with 85% to 95% as singletons. This sample comprised peripheral blood, obtained before any cancer treatment. The receptors shown here come from an older female donor with stage I lung adenocarcinoma.

The rearrangement uses TRBV19 and TRBJ1-2; D unclear. V lost 3 bases and J 0 bases, leaving 11 bases between the germline ends. Germline loops: CDR1 LNHDA, CDR2 SQIVND (reference sequence). This CDR3 comprises 15 residues. CDR3 DNA sequence: TGTGCCAGTAGTATGGAACAAGTATCTAACTATGGCTACACCTTC. Its translation is CASSMEQVSNYGYTF.

V usage is TRBV9 and J usage is TRBJ2-3, with D unresolved. The CDR3 is 13 amino acids. Trimming stripped 0 bases from V and 0 bases from J, with 2 bases between. Germline V gene sequence: CDR1 SGDLS, CDR2 YYNGEE. CDR3 DNA sequence: TGTGCCAGCAGCGTAGACAGCACAGATACGCAGTATTTT. Translated, it gives CASSVDSTDTQYF.

The CDR3 spells CASSFSSGWRTEAFF. The DNA of the CDR3 is TGTGCCAGCAGTTTTTCGTCAGGGTGGCGCACTGAAGCTTTCTTT. The chain combines TRBV28 with TRBJ1-1; TRBD1 might be the D (5 bases). The CDR3 spans 15 residues. V lost 3 bases to trimming and J lost 4 bases, with 15 bases between them. CDR1 and CDR2 (germline): MDHEN, SYDVKM.

This clone was observed once. This chain uses TRBV6-6 with TRBJ2-3, with D hard to call. Trimming removed 4 bases at V and 0 bases at J, with 14 bases between. This CDR3 contains 16 residues. CDR1 is MNHNY and CDR2 is SVGAGI in the germline V gene (reference sequence). In nucleotides, the CDR3 is TGTGCCAGCAGTTCGGCGGTCCTCTATAGCACAGATACGCAGTATTTT. Its translation: CASSSAVLYSTDTQYF.

This clone was counted a single time. The chain employs TRBV15 and TRBJ1-4, with D unresolved. V was cut by 0 bases and J by 0 bases, with 8 bases left in between. The CDR3 is 16 residues long. Germline assignment: CDR1 LNHNV and CDR2 YYDKDF (reference sequence). The CDR3: CATSRDPGATNEKLFF. The CDR3 nucleotides read TGTGCCACCAGCAGAGATCCGGGAGCAACTAATGAAAAACTGTTTTTT.

The V gene is TRBV25-1, the J gene TRBJ2-5; a possible D gene is TRBD1 (6 bases). Deletions cut 4 bases from V and 2 bases from J, with 8 bases between. The CDR3 extends over 13 amino acids. Per the germline V gene, CDR1 is MGHDK and CDR2 is SYGVNS. The CDR3 region has the DNA TGTGCCAGCAGTGGGGGGCAGCAAGAGACCCAGTACTTC. Translated: CASSGGQQETQYF. Drawing the rest from reference TRBV25-1 and TRBJ2-5, the complete variable domain is EADIYQTPRYLVIGTGKKITLECSQTMGHDKMYWYQQDPGMELHLIHYSYGVNSTEKGDLSSESTVSRIRTEHFPLTLESARPSHTSQYLCASSGGQQETQYFGPGTRLLVL.

The chain links TRBV18 to TRBJ1-2, with D maybe TRBD1 (5 bases). Germline lookup yields CDR1 KGHSH and CDR2 LQKENI. This CDR3 is built from 14 residues. The V gene lost 8 bases and the J gene lost 1 base, with 14 bases spanning the gap. CDR3 nucleotides: TGTGCCAGCACCCTTTCAGGGAGTAACTATGGCTACACCTTC. As protein: CASTLSGSNYGYTF.

The chain is built from TRBV11-3 and TRBJ2-1; D gene ambiguous. This CDR3 spans 12 amino acids. Looked up from germline, CDR1 is SGHNT and CDR2 is YENEEA. V shed 1 base and J shed 8 bases, with 6 bases lying between them. CDR3 sequence: CASSLGKYEQFF. The DNA of the CDR3 is TGTGCCAGCAGCTTAGGGAAATATGAGCAGTTCTTC.

This clone turned up a few times. This chain connects TRBV19 to TRBJ1-2; D gene ambiguous. With 1 base removed from V and 2 bases from J, the gap between germline ends came to 11 bases. Germline V gene data show CDR1 as LNHDA and CDR2 as SQIVND (reference sequence). This CDR3 region has 15 residues. CDR3 sequence reads: CASSIAGIGNYGYTF. CDR3 nucleotide sequence: TGTGCCAGTAGTATAGCAGGTATCGGAAACTATGGCTACACCTTC.

V is TRBV7-8 and J is TRBJ2-2, with 9 bases lining up with TRBD2. Per germline, CDR1 SGHVS and CDR2 FQNEAQ. V was pared by 5 bases and J by 8 bases, with 15 bases of the junction left unmatched. The CDR3 has 17 amino acids. CDR3: CASSPGGVAGVSGELFF. Written as DNA, the CDR3 is TGTGCCAGCAGCCCAGGGGGGGTAGCGGGGGTATCAGGGGAGCTGTTTTTT.

This clone was recorded only once. This rearrangement joins TRBV25-1 to TRBJ2-2; tentatively, D is TRBD1 or TRBD2 (6 bases each). With 4 bases removed from V and 7 bases from J, the gap between germline ends came to 13 bases. Germline CDR1 MGHDK, CDR2 SYGVNS. CDR3 length: 14 amino acids. The CDR3 nucleotides are TGTGCCAGCAGTGCTAAGGGGGAGGTCGGGGAGCTGTTTTTT. Encoded protein: CASSAKGEVGELFF.

The CDR3 sequence is CASSVLTGGKETQYF. The CDR3 coding sequence is TGTGCCAGCAGTGTCCTGACAGGGGGTAAAGAGACCCAGTACTTC. The chain links TRBV27 to TRBJ2-5, with 9 bases fitting TRBD1. Looked up from germline, CDR1 is MNHEY and CDR2 is SMNVEV (reference sequence). The V gene end was trimmed by 5 bases and the J gene end by 3 bases; junction bases not matched to a gene: 7. The CDR3 length is 15 residues.

J is TRBJ2-1 and V is TRBV28; a possible D gene is TRBD1 (6 bases). Germline loops: CDR1 MDHEN, CDR2 SYDVKM. The CDR3 has 15 amino acids. Trimming left V 3 bases short and J 5 bases short, with 14 bases between. The CDR3 sequence is CASSFVTGINNEQFF. The CDR3 region has the DNA TGTGCCAGCAGTTTTGTGACAGGTATTAACAATGAGCAGTTCTTC.

This chain links TRBV29-1 with TRBJ2-6, with D uncertain. Germline V gives CDR1 SQVTM, CDR2 ANQGSEA. This CDR3 contains 14 residues. Trimming took off 6 bases at V and 5 bases at J, with 14 bases between the two ends. CDR3 in amino acids: CSVKESVWANVLTF. CDR3 DNA: TGCAGCGTAAAGGAGTCTGTCTGGGCCAACGTCCTGACTTTC.

The rearrangement links TRBV7-2 to TRBJ1-1, with D possibly matching TRBD1 (5 bases). Germline V CDR1 and CDR2: SGHTA, FQGNSA. V lost 5 bases and J lost 0, with 13 bases in between. CDR3 length: 15 amino acids. CDR3 loop: CASSAQVGMNTEAFF. The CDR3 DNA reads as TGTGCCAGCAGCGCACAGGTAGGGATGAACACTGAAGCTTTCTTT. The whole variable domain, filled in from reference TRBV7-2 and TRBJ1-1, reads GAGVSQSPSNKVTEKGKDVELRCDPISGHTALYWYRQSLGQGLEFLIYFQGNSAPDKSGLPSDRFSAERTGGSVSTLTIQRTQQEDSAVYLCASSAQVGMNTEAFFGQGTRLTVV.

The chain combines TRBV21-1 with TRBJ1-3. TRBV21-1 is flagged as a pseudogene. The CDR3 runs 17 residues. The CDR3: CASSQGLGISSGNTIYF. As DNA, the CDR3 is TGTGCCAGCAGCCAAGGACTGGGGATCAGCTCTGGAAACACCATATATTTT.

The chain is built from TRBV6-5 and TRBJ2-1, with 8 bases that match TRBD1. The trim removed 6 bases at V and 8 bases at J, leaving 6 bases unmatched. This CDR3 contains 13 residues. Germline assignment: CDR1 MNHEY and CDR2 SVGAGI. The CDR3 DNA reads TGTGCCAGCAGCTGGACAGGGTCAGATGAGCAGTTCTTC. This translates into CASSWTGSDEQFF.

The chain uses TRBV5-1 and TRBJ2-7; TRBD2 might be the D (6 bases). The germline V and J ends were trimmed by 0 bases and 2 bases, with 12 bases remaining between them. The CDR3 totals 15 residues. The germline gives CDR1 SGHRS, CDR2 YFSETQ. The CDR3 spells CASSLGGGNAYEQYV. CDR3 coding DNA: TGCGCCAGCAGCTTGGGAGGCGGGAACGCCTACGAGCAGTACGTC.

The chain is built from TRBV2 and TRBJ2-5; the match to TRBD1 covers 10 bases. The CDR3 contains 15 residues. CDR1 is SNHLY and CDR2 is FYNNEI in the germline V gene. V lost 6 bases to trimming and J lost 1 base; unmatched junction nucleotides: 5. CDR3 region: CASRRQGAPQETQYF. The CDR3 DNA reads as TGTGCCAGCAGAAGACAGGGGGCGCCCCAAGAGACCCAGTACTTC.

V and J are TRBV7-2 and TRBJ1-4; D not resolved. V lost 5 bases and J 1 base, leaving 11 bases between the germline ends. This CDR3 has 15 residues. In germline, CDR1 is SGHTA, CDR2 FQGNSA. The CDR3 here is CASSASARTNEKLFF. Here the CDR3 DNA reads TGTGCCAGCAGCGCTTCGGCAAGAACTAATGAAAAACTGTTTTTT.

The chain uses TRBV14 and TRBJ1-1; no definite D call. Germline V lookup: CDR1 SGHDN, CDR2 FVKESK. The CDR3 spans 14 residues. V was trimmed by 4 bases and J by 5 bases, leaving 14 bases between them. CDR3 protein: CASSPFDGGTEAFF. In DNA, the CDR3 is TGTGCCAGCAGCCCCTTTGATGGTGGTACTGAAGCTTTCTTT.

The chain joins TRBV7-3 to TRBJ2-2, with 13 bases fitting TRBD2. V dropped 2 bases and J dropped 6; count of bases not matched to a gene: 6. This CDR3 is 17 amino acids long. Per the germline V gene, CDR1 is SGHTA and CDR2 is FQGTGA. The CDR3, as DNA: TGTGCCAGCAGCTTAGGCGGCGGACTAGCGGGAGCCGGGGAGCTGTTTTTT. Amino acid sequence: CASSLGGGLAGAGELFF.

The chain is built from TRBV5-6 and TRBJ2-1; D might be TRBD1 or TRBD2, each matching 5 bases. V dropped 0 bases and J dropped 2 bases, with 9 bases sitting between them. Germline lookup yields CDR1 SGHDT and CDR2 YYEEEE. The CDR3 loop spans 15 amino acids. CDR3 amino acids: CASSLGRGPYNEQFF. The CDR3 DNA reads TGTGCCAGCAGCTTGGGTCGGGGACCCTACAATGAGCAGTTCTTC.

V and J are TRBV29-1 and TRBJ2-1, with a possible D match to TRBD2 (6 bases). The CDR3 consists of 16 residues. Trimming cost V 7 bases and J 0 bases, with 19 bases left between them. CDR1 and CDR2 from the germline V gene are SQVTM and ANQGSEA. The CDR3 region is CSGRPGLVSSYNEQFF. The CDR3 bases are TGCAGCGGTCGACCGGGACTCGTAAGCTCCTACAATGAGCAGTTCTTC.

The chain carries TRBV28 and TRBJ2-1; 10 bases fit TRBD2. V lost 8 bases and J lost 4; bases outside the gene matches: 14. This CDR3 contains 17 residues. Germline CDR1 reads MDHEN; CDR2 reads SYDVKM. The CDR3 bases are TGTGCCAGCTTCGCCGTTAGCGGGAGGTTTCCATACAATGAGCAGTTCTTC. Translation: CASFAVSGRFPYNEQFF. Based on the CDR3 plus reference TRBV28 and TRBJ2-1, the full variable domain is DVKVTQSSRYLVKRTGEKVFLECVQDMDHENMFWYRQDPGLGLRLIYFSYDVKMKEKGDIPEGYSVSREKKERFSLILESASTNQTSMYLCASFAVSGRFPYNEQFFGPGTRLTVL.

In nucleotides, the CDR3 is TGTGCCAGCAGCTTAGAAGCGGAATACAATGAGCAGTTCTTC. Translation gives CASSLEAEYNEQFF. V is TRBV13 and J is TRBJ2-1, with a possible D match to TRBD2 (5 bases). The CDR3 spans 14 residues. Per germline, CDR1 PRHDT and CDR2 FYEKMQ (reference sequence). Trimming removed 1 base from V and 4 bases from J, with 8 bases in between.

The V gene is TRBV4-2, the J gene TRBJ2-5; D is ambiguous. This CDR3 is built from 15 residues. Germline CDR1 reads LGHNA; CDR2 reads YNFKEQ. The V end was cut by 5 bases, the J end by 5 bases, with 18 bases between. CDR3 sequence: CASSAGEILRETQYF. CDR3 sequence (DNA): TGTGCCAGCAGCGCCGGAGAGATCTTGAGGGAGACCCAGTACTTC.

The chain has TRBV18 and TRBJ2-1; D unresolved. The germline gives CDR1 KGHSH, CDR2 LQKENI. Trimming removed 3 bases from V and 2 bases from J, with 8 bases in between. The CDR3 loop spans 14 amino acids. The CDR3 bases are TGTGCCAGCTCACCGAAGGCCGCCTACAATGAGCAGTTCTTC. This sequence encodes CASSPKAAYNEQFF.

V and J are TRBV2 and TRBJ2-2; 10 nucleotides align to TRBD2. After removal of 7 bases from V and 5 bases from J, the junction contained 22 bases not matched to a gene. Germline lookup yields CDR1 SNHLY and CDR2 FYNNEI. This CDR3 has 20 residues. The CDR3 reads CASNTPVTSGALSLTGELFF. CDR3 DNA sequence: TGTGCCAGCAACACCCCGGTCACTAGCGGGGCCCTGAGTCTTACCGGGGAGCTGTTTTTT.

A word on this clone: Relative to the germline gene, one junction end is altered; a read error may explain this. This chain links TRBV7-7 with TRBJ2-1; D gene ambiguous. The germline CDR1 and CDR2 sequences are SSHAT and FNYEAQ (reference sequence). The CDR3 contains 15 residues. CDR3 bases: TGTGCTAGCAGTCATCGTTCGGGCTCCTACAATGAGCAGTTCTTC. Translated, it gives CASSHRSGSYNEQFF.